Described below is a single TCR beta chain sequence and its context. Patients in Seattle were enrolled during active infection, then followed longitudinally. This entry comes from a study of blood T cell repertoires in COVID-19. Study summary: Material from acute and convalescent COVID-19 was sourced from the United States, Italy and Spain. The cDNA or gDNA used as material had been derived from T cells, B-cell-depleted T cells, or PBMCs.

Original analysis: From reference gene primer amplification, estimates of nucleated cell counts were derived. Here immunoSEQ multiplex PCR was the method, and the copy in TCRdb shows in-frame clones only, minus some. The DNA was the basis for D and trimming; V, J and clone size are from that table. Counted here are fewer than 350,000 clones, about 86% occurring once; the ten biggest clones make up approximately 12%. The V end was cut by 4 bases, the J end by 0 bases, with 10 bases between. Looked up from germline, CDR1 is SGDLS and CDR2 is YYNGEE. This CDR3 has 15 amino acids. The chain employs TRBV9 and TRBJ2-2; perhaps TRBD1 as D (5 bases). The TCR sequence derives from a woman aged 30 to 39 with COVID-19, enrolled during active disease. The sample comprised peripheral blood. The chain's CDR3 is CASSLTATNTGELFF. CDR3 sequence (DNA): TGTGCCAGCAGCCTGACAGCCACGAACACCGGGGAGCTGTTTTTT.